The 10 T cell receptor beta chains given below trace back to one sample, sequenced in a study of blood T cell repertoires in COVID-19. Profiled with immunoSEQ multiplex PCR; TCRdb holds only in-frame clones, not every one. Of under 350,000 clones in the sample, roughly nine tenths are singletons; the top ten hold approximately 2.5%. Material for sequencing was PBMCs or T cells enriched from blood (not recorded which). The source is a man in his 60s who had recovered from COVID-19.

This chain joins TRBV27 and TRBJ2-7; 9 bases are a match to TRBD2. The length of the CDR3 is 14 residues. Germline CDR1 reads MNHEY; CDR2 reads SMNVEV (reference sequence). The J segment lost 4 bases and the V segment lost 3 bases, leaving 4 bases of the junction unmatched. The CDR3 loop reads CASSLRREGYEQYF. The CDR3, as DNA: TGTGCCAGCAGTTTGAGGCGGGAGGGATACGAGCAGTACTTC.

The rearrangement joins TRBV12-3 or TRBV12-4 to TRBJ2-1; the match to TRBD1 covers 8 bases. The CDR3 totals 13 residues. Germline trimming cut 8 bases from V and 9 bases from J; bases unmatched to any gene: 9. The CDR3 loop is CASPPDRDIEQFF. The CDR3 region has the DNA TGTGCCAGCCCCCCGGACAGGGACATTGAGCAGTTCTTC.

CDR3 bases: TGTGCCAGCAGTTTGACAGGGGGCCGCACTGAAGCTTTCTTT. It is translated as CASSLTGGRTEAFF. The V call is TRBV6-2 or TRBV6-3, the J call TRBJ1-1; the match to TRBD1 covers 10 bases. This CDR3 has 14 amino acids. The germline gives CDR1 MNHEY, CDR2 SVGEGT. V trimming: 4 bases; J trimming: 4 bases; junction bases outside the gene matches: 3.

The V gene is TRBV7-8, the J gene TRBJ1-2; 9 nucleotides match TRBD1. This CDR3 has 14 residues. CDR1 and CDR2 from the germline V gene are SGHVS and FQNEAQ. Germline trimming cut 1 base from V and 5 bases from J; bases unmatched to any gene: 2. CDR3 in amino acids: CASSLGTGAYGYTF. CDR3 bases: TGTGCCAGCAGCTTAGGGACAGGGGCTTATGGCTACACCTTC. Based on the CDR3 plus reference TRBV7-8 and TRBJ1-2, the full variable domain is GAGVSQSPRYKVAKRGQDVALRCDPISGHVSLFWYQQALGQGPEFLTYFQNEAQLDKSGLPSDRFFAERPEGSVSTLKIQRTQQEDSAVYLCASSLGTGAYGYTFGSGTRLTVV.

The chain combines TRBV9 with TRBJ2-1, with 10 bases lining up with TRBD2. The V segment lost 0 bases and the J segment 4 bases; nucleotides outside the gene matches: 16. The CDR3 totals 20 residues. Germline assignment: CDR1 SGDLS and CDR2 YYNGEE. The CDR3 DNA sequence: TGTGCCAGCAGCGTAGCTACCCTAGCGGGGGACAACGGTAAATACAATGAGCAGTTCTTC. This codes for CASSVATLAGDNGKYNEQFF.

Only one count was recorded for this clone. The genes are TRBV11-2 and TRBJ2-5; perhaps TRBD1 as D (6 bases). CDR1 is SGHAT and CDR2 is FQNNGV in the germline V gene. Trimming removed 5 bases from V and 0 bases from J, with 13 bases in between. CDR3 length equals 15 residues. This CDR3 is CASSPQGQDQETQYF. The CDR3, as DNA: TGTGCCAGCAGCCCCCAGGGGCAAGACCAAGAGACCCAGTACTTC.

The chain links TRBV28 to TRBJ1-4, with D unresolved. Trimming removed 6 bases at V and 1 base at J, with 12 bases between. Germline CDR1 and CDR2: MDHEN and SYDVKM. CDR3 size: 15 residues. The CDR3, as DNA: TGTGCCAGCAGCTTTCGACACGGAACTAATGAAAAACTGTTTTTT. The encoded protein is CASSFRHGTNEKLFF.

V is TRBV6-5 and J is TRBJ1-2, with D possibly matching TRBD1 (6 bases). This CDR3 comprises 15 residues. Trimming removed 10 bases at V and 4 bases at J, with 22 bases between. The V gene's germline CDR1 is MNHEY and CDR2 SVGAGI. DNA for the CDR3: TGTGCCACCCAGGGTGGGGCAGGGGCCAGCTATGGCTACACCTTC. Its protein is CATQGGAGASYGYTF.

The chain couples TRBV5-1 to TRBJ1-1, with 7 positions matching TRBD1. This CDR3 spans 15 amino acids. The germline V gene encodes CDR1 SGHRS and CDR2 YFSETQ. The trim removed 5 bases at V and 5 bases at J, leaving 12 bases unmatched. The chain's CDR3 is CASRLAGGGWTEAFF. The CDR3 DNA is TGCGCCAGCAGACTCGCAGGGGGTGGGTGGACTGAAGCTTTCTTT.

This chain joins TRBV7-8 and TRBJ1-5; D ambiguous. The V end was cut by 5 bases, the J end by 7 bases, with 9 bases between. The germline CDR1 and CDR2 sequences are SGHVS and FQNEAQ. The CDR3 runs to 12 residues. The CDR3 nucleotides read TGTGCCAGCAGCCCAAATGAGCAGCCCCAGCATTTT. Translated, it gives CASSPNEQPQHF.